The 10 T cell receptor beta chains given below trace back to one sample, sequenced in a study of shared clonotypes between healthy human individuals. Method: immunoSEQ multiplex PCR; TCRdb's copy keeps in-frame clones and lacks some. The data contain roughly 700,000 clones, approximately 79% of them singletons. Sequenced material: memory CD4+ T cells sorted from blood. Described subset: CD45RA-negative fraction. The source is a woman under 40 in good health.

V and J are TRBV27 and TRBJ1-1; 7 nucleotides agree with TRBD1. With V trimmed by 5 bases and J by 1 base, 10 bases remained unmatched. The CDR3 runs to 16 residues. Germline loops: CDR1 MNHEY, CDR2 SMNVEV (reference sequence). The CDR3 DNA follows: TGTGCCAGCAGTCCCAGACAGGGAACAAAGAACACTGAAGCTTTCTTT. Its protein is CASSPRQGTKNTEAFF.

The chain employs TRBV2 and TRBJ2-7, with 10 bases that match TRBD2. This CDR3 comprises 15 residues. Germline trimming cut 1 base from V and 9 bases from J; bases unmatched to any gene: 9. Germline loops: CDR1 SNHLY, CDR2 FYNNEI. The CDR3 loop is CASSEGFLAGVLQYF. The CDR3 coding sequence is TGTGCCAGCAGTGAAGGGTTTCTAGCGGGAGTATTGCAGTACTTC.

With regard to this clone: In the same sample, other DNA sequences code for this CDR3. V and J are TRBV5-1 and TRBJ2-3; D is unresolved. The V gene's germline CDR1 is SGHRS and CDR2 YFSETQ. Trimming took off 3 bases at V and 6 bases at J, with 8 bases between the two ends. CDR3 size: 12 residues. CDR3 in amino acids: CASSSRGDTQYF. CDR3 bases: TGCGCCAGCAGCTCCCGCGGTGATACGCAGTATTTT.

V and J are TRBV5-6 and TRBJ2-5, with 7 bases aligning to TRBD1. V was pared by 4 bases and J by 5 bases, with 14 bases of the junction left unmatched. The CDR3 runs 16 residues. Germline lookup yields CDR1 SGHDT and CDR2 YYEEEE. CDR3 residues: CASSLDRLKPGETQYF. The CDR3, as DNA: TGTGCCAGCAGCCTGGACAGGTTAAAACCGGGGGAGACCCAGTACTTC.

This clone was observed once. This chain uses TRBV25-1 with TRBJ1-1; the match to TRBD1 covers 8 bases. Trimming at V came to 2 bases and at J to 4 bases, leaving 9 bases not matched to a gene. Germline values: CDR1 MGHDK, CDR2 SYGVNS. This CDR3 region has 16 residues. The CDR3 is CASSESDRTGTTEAFF. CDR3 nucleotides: TGTGCCAGCAGTGAAAGTGATAGGACAGGGACCACTGAAGCTTTCTTT. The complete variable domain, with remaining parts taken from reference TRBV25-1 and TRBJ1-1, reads EADIYQTPRYLVIGTGKKITLECSQTMGHDKMYWYQQDPGMELHLIHYSYGVNSTEKGDLSSESTVSRIRTEHFPLTLESARPSHTSQYLCASSESDRTGTTEAFFGQGTRLTVV.

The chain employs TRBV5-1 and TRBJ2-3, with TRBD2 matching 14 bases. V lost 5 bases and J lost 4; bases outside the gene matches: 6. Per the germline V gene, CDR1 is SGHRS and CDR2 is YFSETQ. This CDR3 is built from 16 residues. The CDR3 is CASSFGTSGSADTQYF. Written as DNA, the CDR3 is TGCGCCAGCAGTTTCGGGACTAGCGGGAGCGCAGATACGCAGTATTTT.

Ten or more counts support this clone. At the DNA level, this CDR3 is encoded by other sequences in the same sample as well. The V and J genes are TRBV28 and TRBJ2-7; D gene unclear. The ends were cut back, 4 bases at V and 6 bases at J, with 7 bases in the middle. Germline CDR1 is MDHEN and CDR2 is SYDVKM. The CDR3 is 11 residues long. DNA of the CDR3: TGTGCCAGCAGTTCCCCCCGCGAGCAGTACTTC. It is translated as CASSSPREQYF.

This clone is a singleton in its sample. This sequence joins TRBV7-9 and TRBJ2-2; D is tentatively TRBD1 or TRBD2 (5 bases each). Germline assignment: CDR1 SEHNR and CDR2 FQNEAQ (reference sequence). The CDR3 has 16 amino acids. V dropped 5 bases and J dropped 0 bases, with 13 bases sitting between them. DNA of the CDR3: TGTGCCAGCAGCCCCGGGACGTACGCGAACACCGGGGAGCTGTTTTTT. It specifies CASSPGTYANTGELFF.

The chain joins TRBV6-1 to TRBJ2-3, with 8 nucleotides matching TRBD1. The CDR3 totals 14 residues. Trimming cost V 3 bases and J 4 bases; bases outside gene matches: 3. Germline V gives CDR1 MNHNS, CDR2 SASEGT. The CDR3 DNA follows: TGTGCCAGCAGTGAGGGACAGGCTCCAGATACGCAGTATTTT. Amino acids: CASSEGQAPDTQYF.

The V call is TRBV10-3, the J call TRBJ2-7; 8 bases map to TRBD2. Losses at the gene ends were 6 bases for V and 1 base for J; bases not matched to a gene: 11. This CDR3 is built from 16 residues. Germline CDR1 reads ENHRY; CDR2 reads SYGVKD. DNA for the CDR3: TGTGCCATCAGACCCGGTTGGACGGGAGGGTCCTACGAGCAGTACTTC. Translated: CAIRPGWTGGSYEQYF.